A selection of T cell receptor beta chains follows, all from one sample in a study of response to subunit inactivated influenza vaccine. TCRdb re-called the RT-PCR reads through MiXCR, storing one row per CDR3 protein. This repertoire shows roughly 760,000 distinct CDR3 sequences, around 20% found once; its top ten account for roughly 10%. The sample in question was PBMCs from blood, obtained more than 4 days after vaccination. The receptors were gathered from a man between 50 and 59 years old who received an inactivated influenza vaccine. Each CDR3 is given with its conserved first and last residue. The order of the fields is CDR3 DNA, CDR3 protein, D gene, clone size, V gene, J gene. D genes are given only for firm matches. Some rows mark clone size as missing; the rest say once, few, many or name a class of expanded clone.

TGTGCCAGCAGCGCTCGACAAGGTAATGAAGCTTTCTTT	CASSARQGNEAFF	NA	NA	TRBV5-6	TRBJ1-1
TGCGCCAGCAGCTTGGGCCCCTCCAACCGCCTCGTCGGAAAACTGTTTTTT	CASSLGPSNRLVGKLFF	NA	many	TRBV5-1	TRBJ1-4
TGTGCCTGGAGTTGGGGCCTGGGGGCGGCCTACGAGCAGTACTTC	CAWSWGLGAAYEQYF	NA	NA	TRBV30	TRBJ2-7
TGTGCCAGCAGTGCCCGGACGTTGGAGACCCAGTACTTC	CASSARTLETQYF	NA	many	TRBV12-3/TRBV12-4	TRBJ2-5
TGCAGTGCTATTGGTGCAGCAATTTACAATGAGCAGTTCTTC	CSAIGAAIYNEQFF	NA	few	TRBV20-1	TRBJ2-1
TGTGCCAGCGGGGACAGGGGGAGTCCGATCTCAGAAAAACTGTTTTTT	CASGDRGSPISEKLFF	TRBD1	few	TRBV6-1	TRBJ1-4
TGTGCCAGCAGTTGGAAGGGTACCGAGAGCTCTGGAAACACCATATATTTT	CASSWKGTESSGNTIYF	NA	NA	TRBV12-3/TRBV12-4	TRBJ1-3
TGTGCCAGCAGCTTAGGGAGCGGGTGGATTCGCGAGCAGTACTTC	CASSLGSGWIREQYF	NA	NA	TRBV7-2	TRBJ2-7
TGTGCCAGCAGCTCTAGACTGGACCCGTACAATGAGCAGTTCTTC	CASSSRLDPYNEQFF	NA	NA	TRBV7-2	TRBJ2-1
TGTGCCAGCAGCTTAGAGCTCGGGACAGGGGAGGGCGGCTACACCTTC	CASSLELGTGEGGYTF	TRBD1	NA	TRBV7-2	TRBJ1-2
TGTGCCTGGAGTGTACGACCTAGCGGGAGGATATCCTCCTACGAGCAGTACTTC	CAWSVRPSGRISSYEQYF	TRBD2	NA	TRBV30	TRBJ2-7
TGTGCCACCAGCCAGGGGCGAAGCTACGAGCAGTACTTC	CATSQGRSYEQYF	NA	once	TRBV15	TRBJ2-7
TGTTCCAGCAGCTCTATGGGGCTACGGCAGTACTTC	CSSSSMGLRQYF	NA	NA	TRBV5-6	TRBJ2-7
TGTGCCAGCAGCAAGGCCGCCTACGAGCAGTACTTC	CASSKAAYEQYF	NA	NA	TRBV6-2/TRBV6-3	TRBJ2-7
TGTGCCAGCAGCCAAGATAGGACAGGGTGGGCAGAGACCCAGTACTTC	CASSQDRTGWAETQYF	TRBD1	NA	TRBV3-1	TRBJ2-5
TGTGCCTGGAGTGGTAACCAGATGAGCTCCTACAATGAGCAGTTCTTC	CAWSGNQMSSYNEQFF	NA	NA	TRBV30	TRBJ2-1
TGCGCCAGCAGCACTTCCCCGGACAGGTTAGCGTACGAGCAGTACTTC	CASSTSPDRLAYEQYF	TRBD1	few	TRBV5-1	TRBJ2-7
TGCGCCAGCAGCTCCTGGGGACATCCGAACACTGAAGCTTTCTTT	CASSSWGHPNTEAFF	NA	few	TRBV5-1	TRBJ1-1
TGTGCCAGCAGCCCTATATTGGGGGGACAGCCCCAGCATTTT	CASSPILGGQPQHF	NA	NA	TRBV12-3/TRBV12-4	TRBJ1-5
TGCAGTGCTAGCAGTCGAGTAAAAACCGAAGCTTTCTTT	CSASSRVKTEAFF	NA	few	TRBV20-1	TRBJ1-1
TGTGCCAGCAGTGCTAGCGGGAGGACCAATGAGCAGTTCTTC	CASSASGRTNEQFF	TRBD2	NA	TRBV12-3/TRBV12-4	TRBJ2-1
TGCGCCAGCAGCTTGGCAGAAGGGCGGGCCGTTGAAGCTTTCTTT	CASSLAEGRAVEAFF	NA	few	TRBV5-1	TRBJ1-1
TGTGCCAGCAAAGGAGGAGCAGGGCTCTCCTACGAGCAGTACTTC	CASKGGAGLSYEQYF	NA	NA	TRBV28	TRBJ2-7
TGTGCCAGCAGCTTAGGGGCGTTGGGACAGGGTCACGAGCAGTACTTC	CASSLGALGQGHEQYF	TRBD1	NA	TRBV7-9	TRBJ2-7
TGTGCCAGCAGCCGAGGGGCCTCTCTAGGGGATACGCAGTATTTT	CASSRGASLGDTQYF	NA	few	TRBV7-2	TRBJ2-3
TGTGCCATCAGTGAGTCCGGGACGAGAAATGAAAAACTGTTTTTT	CAISESGTRNEKLFF	NA	few	TRBV10-3	TRBJ1-4
TGTGCCAGCAGCCGAGGGAACGCATACGGGACCCATTCCTACGAGCAGTACTTC	CASSRGNAYGTHSYEQYF	NA	NA	TRBV4-2	TRBJ2-7
TGTGCCAGCTCACCAGGGACTAGCGCCGTCTACGAGCAGTACTTC	CASSPGTSAVYEQYF	TRBD2	NA	TRBV18	TRBJ2-7
TGTGCCAGCAGCCCCCTCGGACCTGGAAACACCATATATTTT	CASSPLGPGNTIYF	NA	many	TRBV14	TRBJ1-3
TGTGCCAGCAGCTTACTTCCCCGCTCTGGGGCCAACGTCCTGACTTTC	CASSLLPRSGANVLTF	NA	few	TRBV7-6	TRBJ2-6
TGTGCCAGCAGCTTGGAAGCACAGCCGGGACCCGGGGAGCTGTTTTTT	CASSLEAQPGPGELFF	NA	NA	TRBV5-5	TRBJ2-2
TGTGCCAGCAGCTTGAGGGCGGGCCTTAACTATGGCTACACCTTC	CASSLRAGLNYGYTF	NA	NA	TRBV5-4	TRBJ1-2
TGCAGCGTTGCCGGGACTAGCGGAATCTACGAGCAGTACTTC	CSVAGTSGIYEQYF	TRBD2	NA	TRBV29-1	TRBJ2-7
TGCAGCGTTAAAAGGGACTCCCGGAGGGATACGCAGTATTTT	CSVKRDSRRDTQYF	NA	NA	TRBV29-1	TRBJ2-3
TGTGCCAGCAGAAGACAGGGGGCCTACGAGCAGTACTTC	CASRRQGAYEQYF	TRBD1	NA	TRBV11-2	TRBJ2-7
TGCAGTGCTAGAGCGGTGGGGTCCCTCATCCAACCCCAGCATTTT	CSARAVGSLIQPQHF	NA	NA	TRBV20-1	TRBJ1-5
TGTGCCAGCAGCTTAGTGGCAGGGGCTGGAAACACCATATATTTT	CASSLVAGAGNTIYF	NA	NA	TRBV7-2	TRBJ1-3
TGCGCCAGCAGTGTCAGTTCTAGCGGAGATACGCAGTATTTT	CASSVSSSGDTQYF	TRBD2	few	TRBV10-1	TRBJ2-3
TGTGCCAGCAGTTTAAATAGAGACACAGATACGCAGTATTTT	CASSLNRDTDTQYF	NA	NA	TRBV27	TRBJ2-3
TGTGCCAGTAGTCCCCGGACTAGGATCGATGAGCAGTTCTTC	CASSPRTRIDEQFF	TRBD2	few	TRBV12-3/TRBV12-4	TRBJ2-1
TGCAGTGCTTTCGGACAGGGGGCCTACACCGGGGAGCTGTTTTTT	CSAFGQGAYTGELFF	TRBD1	NA	TRBV20-1	TRBJ2-2
TGTGCCACCAGCAGCGGGGGATACCAGGACAGGTCATACTATGGCTACACCTTC	CATSSGGYQDRSYYGYTF	TRBD1	many	TRBV15	TRBJ1-2
TGTGCCAGCAGCTTAGCGGGGGTCATCTACAATGAGCAGTTCTTC	CASSLAGVIYNEQFF	TRBD2	few	TRBV12-3/TRBV12-4	TRBJ2-1
TGTGCCAGCAGCCAACGTGGAGGGAGGGGACAGGCTGTCTACGAGCAGTACTTC	CASSQRGGRGQAVYEQYF	NA	NA	TRBV3-1	TRBJ2-7
TGCGCCAGCAGCTTCAGCGGAGGGAATGGCTACACCTTC	CASSFSGGNGYTF	NA	NA	TRBV5-1	TRBJ1-2
TGCAGTGCTAGACAGCCGAATAACTATGGCTACACCTTC	CSARQPNNYGYTF	NA	NA	TRBV20-1	TRBJ1-2
TGTGCCAGCAGCTTGGAGGACAGGTTGAACAATGAGCAGTTCTTC	CASSLEDRLNNEQFF	TRBD1	few	TRBV5-6	TRBJ2-1
TGCGCCAGCAGCTCCTCGGGGACAGGGTTGTACACCTTC	CASSSSGTGLYTF	TRBD1	few	TRBV5-1	TRBJ1-2
TGTGCCACCAGTGACCCGAGGGGACGGGATAGCACAGATACGCAGTATTTT	CATSDPRGRDSTDTQYF	NA	NA	TRBV24-1	TRBJ2-3
TGCAGTGCTACACCAGGGTCCCGCCTAAATGAAAAACTGTTTTTT	CSATPGSRLNEKLFF	NA	NA	TRBV20-1	TRBJ1-4
TGTGCCAGCAGCGTAGACGGGGGGCGTTCACCCCTCCACTTT	CASSVDGGRSPLHF	NA	few	TRBV9	TRBJ1-6
TGCGCCAGCAGCTGGACAGTGACCCACTACGAGCAGTACTTC	CASSWTVTHYEQYF	NA	NA	TRBV5-1	TRBJ2-7
TGCGCCAGCAGCTTGGCCTGGACTGACGAGCAGTACTTC	CASSLAWTDEQYF	NA	NA	TRBV5-1	TRBJ2-7
TGTGCTAGTGGTTTGGTACCCAGGGGTCCAACAGGGGCGAACACCGGGGAGCTGTTTTTT	CASGLVPRGPTGANTGELFF	TRBD1	few	TRBV12-5	TRBJ2-2
TGTGCCAGCAGCTTTAGCGGGAGTAGGGAGACCCAGTACTTC	CASSFSGSRETQYF	TRBD2	few	TRBV12-3/TRBV12-4	TRBJ2-5
TGTGCCAGCAGTTTGAGTCTAGCTGGGGAGCAGTTCTTC	CASSLSLAGEQFF	NA	few	TRBV6-5	TRBJ2-1
TGTGCCAGCAGCCCCAAAACGTGGCAGTTCTTC	CASSPKTWQFF	NA	NA	TRBV7-2	TRBJ2-1
TGTGCCAGCAGTTTATGGGACGCTAGCACAGATACGCAGTATTTT	CASSLWDASTDTQYF	NA	NA	TRBV27	TRBJ2-3
TGCAGTGCTAGAGGTTCGGGACAGGGGGTTTTTGAGACCCAGTACTTC	CSARGSGQGVFETQYF	TRBD1	NA	TRBV20-1	TRBJ2-5
TGCAGTGGGGTGAGCACAGATACGCAGTATTTT	CSGVSTDTQYF	NA	many	TRBV20-1	TRBJ2-3